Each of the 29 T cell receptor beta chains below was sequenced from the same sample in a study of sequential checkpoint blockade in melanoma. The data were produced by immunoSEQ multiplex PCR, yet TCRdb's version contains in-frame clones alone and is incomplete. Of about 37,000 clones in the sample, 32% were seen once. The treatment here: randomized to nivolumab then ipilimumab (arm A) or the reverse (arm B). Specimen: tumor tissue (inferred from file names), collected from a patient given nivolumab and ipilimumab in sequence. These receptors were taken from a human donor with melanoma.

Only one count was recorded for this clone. CDR3 residues: CASSQRQGEGYEQYF. CDR3 DNA: TGTGCCAGCTCGCAAAGACAGGGAGAGGGCTACGAGCAGTACTTC. The genes are TRBV18 and TRBJ2-7; TRBD1 matches 7 bases. Germline-derived CDR1 and CDR2 are KGHSH and LQKENI. This CDR3 is 15 amino acids long. J was trimmed by 3 bases and V by 6 bases; bases with no gene match: 11. Using reference TRBV18 and TRBJ2-7 for the parts outside the CDR3, the full variable domain is NAGVMQNPRHLVRRRGQEARLRCSPMKGHSHVYWYRQLPEEGLKFMVYLQKENIIDESGMPKERFSAEFPKEGPSILRIQQVVRGDSAAYFCASSQRQGEGYEQYFGPGTRLTVT.

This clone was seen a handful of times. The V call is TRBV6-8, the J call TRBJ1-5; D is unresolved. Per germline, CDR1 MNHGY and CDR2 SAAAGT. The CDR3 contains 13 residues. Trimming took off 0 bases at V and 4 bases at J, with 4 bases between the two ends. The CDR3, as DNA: TGTGCCAGCAGTTACTCAGAGAATCAGCCCCAGCATTTT. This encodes CASSYSENQPQHF.

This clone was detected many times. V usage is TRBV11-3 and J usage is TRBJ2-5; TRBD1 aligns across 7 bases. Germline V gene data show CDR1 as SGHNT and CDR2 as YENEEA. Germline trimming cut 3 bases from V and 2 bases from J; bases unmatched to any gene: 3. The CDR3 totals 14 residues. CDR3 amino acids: CASSLGQRQETQYF. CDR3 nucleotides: TGTGCCAGCAGCTTGGGACAGAGACAAGAGACCCAGTACTTC.

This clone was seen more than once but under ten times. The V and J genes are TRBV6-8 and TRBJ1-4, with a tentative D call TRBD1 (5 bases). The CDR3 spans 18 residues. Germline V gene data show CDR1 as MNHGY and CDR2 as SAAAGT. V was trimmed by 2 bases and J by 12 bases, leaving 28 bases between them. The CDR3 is CASSYKPKDGRERGELFF. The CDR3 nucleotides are TGTGCCAGCAGTTACAAACCCAAAGATGGAAGGGAGAGAGGGGAACTGTTTTTT.

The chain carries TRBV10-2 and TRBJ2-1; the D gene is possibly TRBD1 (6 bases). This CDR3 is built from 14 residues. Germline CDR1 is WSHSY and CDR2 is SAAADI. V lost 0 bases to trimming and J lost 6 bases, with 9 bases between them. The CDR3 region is CASSESGAGNEQFF. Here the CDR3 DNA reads TGCGCCAGCAGTGAGTCGGGGGCAGGCAATGAGCAGTTCTTC.

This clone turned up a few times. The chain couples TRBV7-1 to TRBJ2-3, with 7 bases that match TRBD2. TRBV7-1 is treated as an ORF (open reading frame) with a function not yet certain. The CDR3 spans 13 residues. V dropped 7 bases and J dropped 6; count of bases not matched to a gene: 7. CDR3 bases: TGTGCCAGCAAGGACCAAGCGGGGGATACGCAGTATTTT. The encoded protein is CASKDQAGDTQYF.

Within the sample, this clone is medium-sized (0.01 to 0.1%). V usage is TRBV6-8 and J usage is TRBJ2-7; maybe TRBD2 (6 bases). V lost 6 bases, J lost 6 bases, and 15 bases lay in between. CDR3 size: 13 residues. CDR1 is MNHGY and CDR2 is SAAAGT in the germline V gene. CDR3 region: CASREGTTGEQYF. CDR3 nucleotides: TGTGCCAGCAGGGAGGGTACTACCGGCGAGCAGTACTTC.

DNA of the CDR3: TGCGCCAGCAGCATATCCGGGACAGATAATGAAAAACTGTTTTTT. Protein: CASSISGTDNEKLFF. The V call is TRBV5-1, the J call TRBJ1-4; 7 nucleotides match TRBD1. Germline CDR1 is SGHRS and CDR2 is YFSETQ. The CDR3 extends over 15 amino acids. The J segment lost 4 bases and the V segment lost 4 bases, leaving 7 bases of the junction unmatched.

This CDR3 is CASSDGTSGTDTQYF. The CDR3 nucleotides read TGTGCCAGCAGTGACGGGACTAGCGGGACAGATACGCAGTATTTT. This chain uses TRBV6-8 with TRBJ2-3; 12 bases map to TRBD2. Germline trimming cut 5 bases from V and 3 bases from J; bases unmatched to any gene: 3. CDR1 MNHGY and CDR2 SAAAGT come from the germline V gene. The CDR3 is 15 residues long.

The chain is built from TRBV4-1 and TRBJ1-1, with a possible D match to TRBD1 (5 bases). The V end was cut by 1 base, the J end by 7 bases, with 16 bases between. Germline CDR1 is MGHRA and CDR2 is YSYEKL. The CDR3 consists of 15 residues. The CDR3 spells CASSQVSRGVFEAFF. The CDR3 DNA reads TGCGCCAGCAGCCAAGTATCCCGAGGGGTCTTTGAAGCTTTCTTT.

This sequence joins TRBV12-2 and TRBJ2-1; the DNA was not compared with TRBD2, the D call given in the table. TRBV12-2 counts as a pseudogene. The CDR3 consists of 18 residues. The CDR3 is CATEGASGRLSSYNEQFF. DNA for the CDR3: TGTGCCACCGAGGGGGCTAGCGGGAGGCTGAGCTCCTACAATGAGCAGTTCTTC.

CDR3 sequence (DNA): TGTGCCAGTAGTATGGGAGCGGGAGGATCCTACAATGAGCAGTTCTTC. Its protein product is CASSMGAGGSYNEQFF. The V gene is TRBV19, the J gene TRBJ2-1; 9 nucleotides align to TRBD2. Per germline, CDR1 LNHDA and CDR2 SQIVND (reference sequence). The CDR3 is 16 residues long. The J segment lost 1 base and the V segment lost 3 bases, leaving 4 bases of the junction unmatched.

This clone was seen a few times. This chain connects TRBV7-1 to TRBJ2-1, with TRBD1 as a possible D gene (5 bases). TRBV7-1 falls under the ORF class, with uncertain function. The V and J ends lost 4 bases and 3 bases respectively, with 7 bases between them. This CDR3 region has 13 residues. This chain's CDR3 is CASSLDSYNEQFF. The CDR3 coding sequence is TGTGCCAGCAGCTTAGACAGCTACAATGAGCAGTTCTTC.

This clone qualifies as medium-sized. CDR3 sequence reads: CASSPPRGEGTDTQYF. Written as DNA, the CDR3 is TGTGCCAGCTCACCACCGCGGGGGGAGGGCACAGATACGCAGTATTTT. The chain has TRBV18 and TRBJ2-3; 8 positions match TRBD2. Germline CDR1 reads KGHSH; CDR2 reads LQKENI. This CDR3 spans 16 amino acids. V trimming: 0 bases; J trimming: 1 base; junction bases outside the gene matches: 3.

The CDR3, as DNA: TGTGCCAGCAGCGTATCCGAAAATCAGCCCCAGCATTTT. Protein: CASSVSENQPQHF. The rearrangement links TRBV9 to TRBJ1-5; the D is unclear. Germline CDR1 is SGDLS and CDR2 is YYNGEE. With 1 base removed from V and 4 bases from J, the gap between germline ends came to 6 bases. This CDR3 is built from 13 residues.

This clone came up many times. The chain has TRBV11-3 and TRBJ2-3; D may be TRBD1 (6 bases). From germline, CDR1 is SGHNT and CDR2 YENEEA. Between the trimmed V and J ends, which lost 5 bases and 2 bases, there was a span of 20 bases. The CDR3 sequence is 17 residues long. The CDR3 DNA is TGTGCCAGCAGCACAATACGACAGGAGCTACTCACAGATACGCAGTATTTT. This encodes CASSTIRQELLTDTQYF.

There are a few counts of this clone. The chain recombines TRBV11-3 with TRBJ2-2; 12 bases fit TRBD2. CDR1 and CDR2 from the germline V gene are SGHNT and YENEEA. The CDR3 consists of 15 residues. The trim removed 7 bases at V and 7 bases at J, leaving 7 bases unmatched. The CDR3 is CASNSGGLAGGELFF. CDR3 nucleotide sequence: TGTGCCAGCAACTCGGGGGGACTAGCGGGCGGGGAGCTGTTTTTT.

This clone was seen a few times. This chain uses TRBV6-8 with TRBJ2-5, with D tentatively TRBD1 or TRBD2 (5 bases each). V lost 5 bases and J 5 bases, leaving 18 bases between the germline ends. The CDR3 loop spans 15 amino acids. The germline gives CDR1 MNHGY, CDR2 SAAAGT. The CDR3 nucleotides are TGTGCCAGCAGTGGTCTTGGGGGTTCGAGGGAGACCCAGTACTTC. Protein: CASSGLGGSRETQYF.

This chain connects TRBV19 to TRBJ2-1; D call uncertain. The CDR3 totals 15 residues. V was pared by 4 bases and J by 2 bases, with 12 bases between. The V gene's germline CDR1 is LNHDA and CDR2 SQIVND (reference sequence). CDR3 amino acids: CASSTDGAPYNEQFF. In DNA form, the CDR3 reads TGTGCCAGTAGTACGGACGGAGCGCCCTACAATGAGCAGTTCTTC.

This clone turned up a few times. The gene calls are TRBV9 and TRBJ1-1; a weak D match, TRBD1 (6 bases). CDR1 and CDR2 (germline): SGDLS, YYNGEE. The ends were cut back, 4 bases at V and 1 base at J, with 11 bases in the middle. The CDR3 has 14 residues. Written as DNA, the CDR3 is TGTGCCAGCAGCACTCACAGGGAGAACACTGAAGCTTTCTTT. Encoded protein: CASSTHRENTEAFF.

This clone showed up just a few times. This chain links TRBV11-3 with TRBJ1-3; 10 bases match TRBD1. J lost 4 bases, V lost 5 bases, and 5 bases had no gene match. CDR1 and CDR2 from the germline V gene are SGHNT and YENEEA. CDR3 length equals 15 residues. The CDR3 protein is CASSPGTGEGNTIYF. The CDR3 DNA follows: TGTGCCAGCAGCCCCGGGACAGGGGAAGGAAACACCATATATTTT.

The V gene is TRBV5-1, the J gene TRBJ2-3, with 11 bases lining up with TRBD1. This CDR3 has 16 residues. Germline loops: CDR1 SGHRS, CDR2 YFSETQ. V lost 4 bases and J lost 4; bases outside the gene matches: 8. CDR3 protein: CASSQEGGQGADTQYF. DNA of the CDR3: TGCGCCAGCAGCCAGGAAGGGGGACAGGGGGCAGATACGCAGTATTTT.

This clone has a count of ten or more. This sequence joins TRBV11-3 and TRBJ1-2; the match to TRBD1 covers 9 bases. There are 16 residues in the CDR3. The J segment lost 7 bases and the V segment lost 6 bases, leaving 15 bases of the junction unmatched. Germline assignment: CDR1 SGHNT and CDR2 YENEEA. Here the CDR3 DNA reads TGTGCCAGCAGTTTACTACCGGGACAGGGATCTGCTGGCTACACCTTC. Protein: CASSLLPGQGSAGYTF.

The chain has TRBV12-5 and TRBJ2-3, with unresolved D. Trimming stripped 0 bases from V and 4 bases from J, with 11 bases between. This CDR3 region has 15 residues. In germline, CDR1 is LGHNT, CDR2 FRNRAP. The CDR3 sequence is CASGLVPNLADTQYF. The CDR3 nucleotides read TGTGCTAGTGGTTTGGTCCCAAATCTGGCAGATACGCAGTATTTT.

CDR3 residues: CASGLTTNRYSYNEQFF. In nucleotides, the CDR3 is TGTGCTAGTGGTTTGACCACCAACAGGTACTCCTACAATGAGCAGTTCTTC. The gene calls are TRBV12-5 and TRBJ2-1, with D possibly being TRBD1 (5 bases). CDR1 LGHNT and CDR2 FRNRAP come from the germline V gene. The CDR3 consists of 17 residues. V lost 2 bases and J lost 0, with 14 bases in between.

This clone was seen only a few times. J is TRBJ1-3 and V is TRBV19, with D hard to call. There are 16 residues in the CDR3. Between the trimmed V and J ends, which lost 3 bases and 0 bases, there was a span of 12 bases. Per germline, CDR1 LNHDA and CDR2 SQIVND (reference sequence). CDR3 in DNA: TGTGCCAGTAGTATCAGACGTATGAGCTCTGGAAACACCATATATTTT. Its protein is CASSIRRMSSGNTIYF.

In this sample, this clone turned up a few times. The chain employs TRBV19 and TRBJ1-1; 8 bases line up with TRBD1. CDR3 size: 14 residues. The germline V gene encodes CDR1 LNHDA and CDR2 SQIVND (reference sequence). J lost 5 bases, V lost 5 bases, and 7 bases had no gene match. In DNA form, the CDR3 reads TGTGCCAGTAGTTGGGACAGGAGGGGAACTGAAGCTTTCTTT. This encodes CASSWDRRGTEAFF.

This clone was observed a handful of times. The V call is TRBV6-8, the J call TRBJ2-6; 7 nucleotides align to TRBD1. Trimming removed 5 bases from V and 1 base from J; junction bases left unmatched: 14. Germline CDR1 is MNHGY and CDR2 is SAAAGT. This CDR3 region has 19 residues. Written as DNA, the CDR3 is TGTGCCAGCAGTGGGTGGAAGTACAGGGGAATGTCTGGGGCCAACGTCCTGACTTTC. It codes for CASSGWKYRGMSGANVLTF.

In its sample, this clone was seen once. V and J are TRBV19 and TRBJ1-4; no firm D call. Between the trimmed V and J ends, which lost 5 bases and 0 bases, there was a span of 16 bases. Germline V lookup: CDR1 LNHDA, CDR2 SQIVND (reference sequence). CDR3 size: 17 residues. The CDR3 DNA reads TGTGCCAGTAGTCTAGGAGGGTCACAAGCAACTAATGAAAAACTGTTTTTT. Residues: CASSLGGSQATNEKLFF.